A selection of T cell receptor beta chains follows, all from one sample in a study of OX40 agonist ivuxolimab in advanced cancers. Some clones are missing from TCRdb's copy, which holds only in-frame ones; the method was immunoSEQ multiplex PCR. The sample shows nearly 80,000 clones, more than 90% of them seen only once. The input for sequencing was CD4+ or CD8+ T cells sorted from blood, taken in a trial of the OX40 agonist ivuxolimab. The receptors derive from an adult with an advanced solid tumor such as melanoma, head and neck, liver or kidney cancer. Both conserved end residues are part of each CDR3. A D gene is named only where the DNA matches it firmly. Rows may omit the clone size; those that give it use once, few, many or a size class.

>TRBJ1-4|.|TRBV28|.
CASSRDGINEKLFF
TGTGCCAGCAGCAGAGACGGAATCAATGAAAAACTGTTTTTT
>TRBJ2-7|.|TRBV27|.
CASSLSWAPYEQYF
TGTGCCAGCAGTTTATCCTGGGCCCCCTACGAGCAGTACTTC
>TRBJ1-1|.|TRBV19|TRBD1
CATRDSRGLGEAFF
TGTGCCACCCGGGACAGTCGGGGTCTGGGTGAAGCTTTCTTT
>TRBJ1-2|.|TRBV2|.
CASSEGVNYGYTF
TGTGCCAGCAGTGAAGGGGTAAACTATGGCTACACCTTC
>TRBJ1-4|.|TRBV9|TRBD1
CASSVTGTATEKLFF
TGTGCCAGCAGCGTAACCGGGACAGCGACTGAAAAACTGTTTTTT
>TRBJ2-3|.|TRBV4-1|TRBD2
CASSPAGGSHTQYF
TGCGCCAGCAGCCCAGCGGGAGGGTCACATACGCAGTATTTT
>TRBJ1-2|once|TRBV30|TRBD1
CAWKGGTGYGYTF
TGTGCCTGGAAAGGGGGCACTGGCTATGGCTACACCTTC
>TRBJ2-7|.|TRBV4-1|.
CASSQGGIWGGNYEQYF
TGCGCCAGCAGCCAGGGAGGAATTTGGGGCGGGAACTACGAGCAGTACTTC
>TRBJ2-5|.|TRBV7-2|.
CASSLNTRQQETQYF
TGTGCCAGCAGCTTAAACACCCGACAGCAAGAGACCCAGTACTTC
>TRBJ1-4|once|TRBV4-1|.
CASSQGPNPTNEKLFF
TGCGCCAGCAGCCAGGGGCCTAACCCAACTAATGAAAAACTGTTTTTT
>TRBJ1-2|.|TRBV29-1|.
CSVDHHGDYGYTF
TGCAGCGTTGATCACCACGGAGACTATGGCTACACCTTC
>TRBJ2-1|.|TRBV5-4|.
CASRLPGTYYNEQFF
TGTGCCAGCAGGCTCCCCGGGACATATTACAATGAGCAGTTCTTC
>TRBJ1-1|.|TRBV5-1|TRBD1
CASSLETGGDEAFF
TGCGCCAGCAGCTTGGAAACAGGGGGAGATGAAGCTTTCTTT
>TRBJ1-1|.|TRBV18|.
CASSVGGSEAFF
TGTGCCAGCTCAGTGGGTGGCTCTGAAGCTTTCTTT
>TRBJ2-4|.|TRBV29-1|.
CSVEVRQGSGIQYF
TGCAGCGTTGAAGTCCGGCAGGGTTCGGGCATTCAGTACTTC
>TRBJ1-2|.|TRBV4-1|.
CASSQGGGSYGYTF
TGCGCCAGCAGCCAGGGAGGGGGGTCCTATGGCTACACCTTC
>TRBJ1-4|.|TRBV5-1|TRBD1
CASSLGQGDEKLFF
TGCGCCAGCAGCTTGGGTCAGGGGGATGAAAAACTGTTTTTT
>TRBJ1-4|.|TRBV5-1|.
CASSRGEKLFF
TGCGCCAGCAGTCGAGGGGAAAAACTGTTTTTT
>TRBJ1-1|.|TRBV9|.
CASSPRMSNTEAFF
TGTGCCAGCAGCCCGCGAATGTCGAACACTGAAGCTTTCTTT
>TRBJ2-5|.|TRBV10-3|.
CAISESRQGQETQYF
TGTGCCATCAGTGAGTCGAGGCAGGGACAAGAGACCCAGTACTTC
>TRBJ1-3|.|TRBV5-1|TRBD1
CASSVGQTGNTIYF
TGCGCCAGCAGCGTGGGACAGACTGGAAACACCATATATTTT
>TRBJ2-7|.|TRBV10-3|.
CAAQGTLPTGEQYF
TGTGCCGCGCAGGGGACCCTTCCTACAGGAGAGCAGTACTTC
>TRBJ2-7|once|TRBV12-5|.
CASGKTGRSYEQYF
TGTGCTAGTGGAAAGACAGGGAGGTCTTACGAGCAGTACTTC
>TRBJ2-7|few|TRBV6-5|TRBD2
CASRRAGVVYEQYF
TGTGCCAGCAGAAGAGCGGGAGTGGTCTACGAGCAGTACTTC
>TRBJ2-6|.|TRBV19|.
CASSILGSGANVLTF
TGTGCCAGTAGTATTTTGGGGTCCGGGGCCAACGTCCTGACTTTC
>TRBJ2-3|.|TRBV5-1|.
CASSWSGTDTQYF
TGCGCCAGCAGCTGGAGCGGGACAGATACGCAGTATTTT
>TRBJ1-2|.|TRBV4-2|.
CASSQERTRGTYGYTF
TGTGCCAGCAGCCAAGAGCGAACGCGGGGCACCTATGGCTACACCTTC
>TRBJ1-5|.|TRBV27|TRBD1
CASSSYRGTDNQPQHF
TGTGCCAGCAGTTCATACAGGGGGACAGACAATCAGCCCCAGCATTTT
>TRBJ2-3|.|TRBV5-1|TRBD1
CASSTDRGTDTQYF
TGCGCCAGCAGCACGGACAGGGGAACAGATACGCAGTATTTT
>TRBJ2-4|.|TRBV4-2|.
CASSQGSPGNRVKNIQYF
TGTGCCAGCAGCCAAGGATCCCCAGGGAATCGAGTCAAAAACATTCAGTACTTC
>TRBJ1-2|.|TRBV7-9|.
CASSSSGWNGYTF
TGTGCCAGCAGCTCCTCGGGGTGGAATGGCTACACCTTC
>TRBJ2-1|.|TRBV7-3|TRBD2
CASSSGLAGYNEQFF
TGTGCCAGCAGCTCCGGACTAGCGGGATACAATGAGCAGTTCTTC
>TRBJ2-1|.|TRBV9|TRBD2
CASSVGLAGRDNEQFF
TGTGCCAGCAGCGTTGGACTAGCGGGCCGGGACAATGAGCAGTTCTTC
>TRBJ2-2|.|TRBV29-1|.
CSVDRGGTGELFF
TGCAGCGTTGACAGGGGAGGCACCGGGGAGCTGTTTTTT
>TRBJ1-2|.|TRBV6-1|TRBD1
CASSEQDRGDYTF
TGTGCCAGCAGTGAACAGGACAGGGGCGACTACACCTTC
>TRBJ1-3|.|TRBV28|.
CASSSRDISGNTIYF
TGTGCCAGCAGTTCCCGGGACATCTCTGGAAACACCATATATTTT
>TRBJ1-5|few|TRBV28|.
CASSLPRIGQPQHF
TGTGCCAGCAGTTTACCACGGATAGGTCAGCCCCAGCATTTT
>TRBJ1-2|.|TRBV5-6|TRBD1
CASSFGGTGDYGYTF
TGTGCCAGCAGCTTTGGCGGGACAGGGGACTATGGCTACACCTTC
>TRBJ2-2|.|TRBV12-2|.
CASRPRTPNTGELFF
TGTGCAAGTCGCCCCCGGACACCCAACACCGGGGAGCTGTTTTTT
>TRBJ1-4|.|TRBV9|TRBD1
CASSARTGQGEKLFF
TGTGCCAGCAGCGCCAGGACGGGACAGGGGGAAAAACTGTTTTTT
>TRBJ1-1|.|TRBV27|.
CASWMGAGGTEAFF
TGTGCCAGCTGGATGGGGGCAGGAGGCACTGAAGCTTTCTTT
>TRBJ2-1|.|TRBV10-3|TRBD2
CAISGATSGRLGNEQFF
TGTGCCATCAGTGGGGCGACTAGCGGGAGGTTGGGCAATGAGCAGTTCTTC